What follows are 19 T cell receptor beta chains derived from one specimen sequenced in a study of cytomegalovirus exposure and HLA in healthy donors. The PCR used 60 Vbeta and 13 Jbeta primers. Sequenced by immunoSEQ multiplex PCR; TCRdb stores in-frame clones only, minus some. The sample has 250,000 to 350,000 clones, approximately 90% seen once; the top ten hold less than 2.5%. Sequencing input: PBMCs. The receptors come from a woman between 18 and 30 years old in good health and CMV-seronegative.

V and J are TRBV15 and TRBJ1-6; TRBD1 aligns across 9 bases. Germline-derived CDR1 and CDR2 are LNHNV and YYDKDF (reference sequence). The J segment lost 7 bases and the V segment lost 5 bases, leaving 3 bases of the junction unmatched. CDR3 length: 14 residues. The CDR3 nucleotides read TGTGCCACCAGCTCAGGACAGGGGAATTCACCCCTCCACTTT. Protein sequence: CATSSGQGNSPLHF.

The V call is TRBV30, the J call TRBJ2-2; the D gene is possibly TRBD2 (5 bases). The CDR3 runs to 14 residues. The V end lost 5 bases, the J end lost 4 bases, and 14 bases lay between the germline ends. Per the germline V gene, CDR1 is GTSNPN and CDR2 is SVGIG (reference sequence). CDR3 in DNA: TGTGCCTGGGTCCCGGACTCGGGCACCGGGGAGCTGTTTTTT. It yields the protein CAWVPDSGTGELFF.

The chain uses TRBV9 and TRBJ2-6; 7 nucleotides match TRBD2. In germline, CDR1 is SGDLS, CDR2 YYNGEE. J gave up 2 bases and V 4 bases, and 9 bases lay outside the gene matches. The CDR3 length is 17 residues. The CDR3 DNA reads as TGTGCCAGCAGCCTTTCTCTGGGAGGGCCTGGGGCCAACGTCCTGACTTTC. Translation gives CASSLSLGGPGANVLTF.

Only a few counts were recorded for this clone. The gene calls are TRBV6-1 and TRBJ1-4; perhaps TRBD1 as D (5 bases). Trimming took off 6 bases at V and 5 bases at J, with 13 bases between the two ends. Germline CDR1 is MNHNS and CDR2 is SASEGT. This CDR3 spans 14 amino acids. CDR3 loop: CASRDSVSNEKLFF. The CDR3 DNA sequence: TGTGCCAGCAGAGACAGTGTCTCAAATGAAAAACTGTTTTTT.

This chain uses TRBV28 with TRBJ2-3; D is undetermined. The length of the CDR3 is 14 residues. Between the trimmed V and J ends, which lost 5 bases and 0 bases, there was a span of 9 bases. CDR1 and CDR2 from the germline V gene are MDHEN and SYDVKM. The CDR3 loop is CASSRLTSTDTQYF. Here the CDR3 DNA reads TGTGCCAGCAGTAGACTTACTAGCACAGATACGCAGTATTTT.

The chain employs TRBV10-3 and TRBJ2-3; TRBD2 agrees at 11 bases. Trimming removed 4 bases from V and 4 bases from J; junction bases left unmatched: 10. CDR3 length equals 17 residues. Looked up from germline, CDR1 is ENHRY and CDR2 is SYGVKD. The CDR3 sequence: CAISGPTSGGLADTQYF. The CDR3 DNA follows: TGTGCCATCAGTGGCCCAACTAGCGGGGGTTTGGCAGATACGCAGTATTTT.

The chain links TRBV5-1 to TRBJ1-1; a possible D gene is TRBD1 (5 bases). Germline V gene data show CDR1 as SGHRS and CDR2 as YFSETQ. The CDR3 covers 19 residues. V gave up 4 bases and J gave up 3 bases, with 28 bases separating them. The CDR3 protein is CASSPNKMWGPRADTEAFF. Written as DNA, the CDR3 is TGCGCCAGCAGCCCAAACAAAATGTGGGGTCCCAGGGCGGACACTGAAGCTTTCTTT.

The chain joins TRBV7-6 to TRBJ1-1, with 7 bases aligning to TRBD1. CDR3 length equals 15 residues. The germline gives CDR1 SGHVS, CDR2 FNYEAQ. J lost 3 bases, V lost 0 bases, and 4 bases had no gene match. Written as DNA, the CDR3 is TGTGCCAGCAGCTTAGCGCCCAGGGGGGACACTGAAGCTTTCTTT. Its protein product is CASSLAPRGDTEAFF.

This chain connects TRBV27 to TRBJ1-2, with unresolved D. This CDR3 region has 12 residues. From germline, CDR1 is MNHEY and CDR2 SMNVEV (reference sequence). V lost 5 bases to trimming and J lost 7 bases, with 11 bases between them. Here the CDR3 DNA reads TGTGCCAGCAGTGCCCCCGGGTTTGGCTACACCTTC. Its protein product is CASSAPGFGYTF.

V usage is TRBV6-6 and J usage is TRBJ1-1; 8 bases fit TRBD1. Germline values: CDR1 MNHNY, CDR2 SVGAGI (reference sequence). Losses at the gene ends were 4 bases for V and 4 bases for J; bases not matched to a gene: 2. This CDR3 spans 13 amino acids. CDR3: CASSSQGATEAFF. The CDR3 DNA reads TGTGCCAGCAGTTCCCAGGGGGCCACTGAAGCTTTCTTT.

CDR3 in DNA: TGTGCCACAGAAATGGGACTAGCTGCCGGGGAGCTGTTTTTT. It specifies CATEMGLAAGELFF. The genes are TRBV10-3 and TRBJ2-2; TRBD2 aligns across 9 bases. The CDR3 extends over 14 amino acids. The germline V gene has CDR1 ENHRY and CDR2 SYGVKD. The junction had 9 bases not matched to a gene; V was cut back by 10 bases and J by 6 bases.

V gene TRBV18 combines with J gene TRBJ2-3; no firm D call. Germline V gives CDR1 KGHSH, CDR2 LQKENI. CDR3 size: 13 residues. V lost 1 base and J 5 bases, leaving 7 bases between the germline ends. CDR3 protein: CASSPLVEDTQYF. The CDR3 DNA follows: TGTGCCAGCTCACCACTAGTTGAAGATACGCAGTATTTT.

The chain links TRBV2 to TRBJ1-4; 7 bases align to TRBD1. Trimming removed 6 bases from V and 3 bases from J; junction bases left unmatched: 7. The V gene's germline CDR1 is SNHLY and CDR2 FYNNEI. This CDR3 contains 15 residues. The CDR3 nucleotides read TGTGCCAGCAGCACAGACAGGGACCCTAATGAAAAACTGTTTTTT. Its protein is CASSTDRDPNEKLFF.

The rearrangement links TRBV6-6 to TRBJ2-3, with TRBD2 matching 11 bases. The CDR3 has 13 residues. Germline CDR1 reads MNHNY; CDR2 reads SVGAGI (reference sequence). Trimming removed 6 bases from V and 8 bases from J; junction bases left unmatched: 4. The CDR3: CASSPGTSGTQYF. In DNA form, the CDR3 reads TGTGCCAGCAGCCCCGGGACTAGCGGTACGCAGTATTTT.

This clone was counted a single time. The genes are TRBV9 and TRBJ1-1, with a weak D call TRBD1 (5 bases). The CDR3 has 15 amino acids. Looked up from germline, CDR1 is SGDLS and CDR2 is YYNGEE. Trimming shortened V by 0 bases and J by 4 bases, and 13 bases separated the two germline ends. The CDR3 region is CASSVDQGWITEAFF. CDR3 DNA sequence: TGTGCCAGCAGCGTAGATCAGGGTTGGATCACTGAAGCTTTCTTT. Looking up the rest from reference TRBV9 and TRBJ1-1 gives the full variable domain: DSGVTQTPKHLITATGQRVTLRCSPRSGDLSVYWYQQSLDQGLQFLIQYYNGEERAKGNILERFSAQQFPDLHSELNLSSLELGDSALYFCASSVDQGWITEAFFGQGTRLTVV.

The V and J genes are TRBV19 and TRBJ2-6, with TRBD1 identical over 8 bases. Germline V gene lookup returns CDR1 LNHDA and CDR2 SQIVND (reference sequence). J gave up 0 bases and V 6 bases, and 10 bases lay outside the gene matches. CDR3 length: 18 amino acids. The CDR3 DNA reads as TGTGCCAGTAGGAAGGACAGGGAGGAAAGCTCTGGGGCCAACGTCCTGACTTTC. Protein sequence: CASRKDREESSGANVLTF.

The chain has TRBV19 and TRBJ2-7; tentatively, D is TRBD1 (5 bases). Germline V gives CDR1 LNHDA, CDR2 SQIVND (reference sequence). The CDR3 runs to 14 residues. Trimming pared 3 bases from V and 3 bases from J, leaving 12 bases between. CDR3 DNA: TGTGCCAGTAGTATCGACAGAAGAATCTACGAGCAGTACTTC. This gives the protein CASSIDRRIYEQYF.

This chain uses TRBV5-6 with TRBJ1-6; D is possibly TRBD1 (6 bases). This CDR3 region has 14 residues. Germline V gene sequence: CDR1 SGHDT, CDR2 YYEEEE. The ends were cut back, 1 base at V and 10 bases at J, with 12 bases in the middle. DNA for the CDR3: TGTGCCAGCAGCTTGCTCTCAGGGGCCTCACCCCTCCACTTT. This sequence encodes CASSLLSGASPLHF.

CDR3 residues: CASSQGGSPGDEQFF. In DNA, the CDR3 is TGCGCCAGCAGCCAAGGGGGCTCTCCGGGGGATGAGCAGTTCTTC. The chain joins TRBV4-1 to TRBJ2-1; D perhaps matches TRBD2 (6 bases). Germline V gene data show CDR1 as MGHRA and CDR2 as YSYEKL. The CDR3 has 15 amino acids. Trimming took off 1 base at V and 8 bases at J, with 15 bases between the two ends.